This entry lists 27 T cell receptor beta chains sequenced from one sample in a study of cytomegalovirus exposure and HLA in healthy donors. With 60 Vbeta and 13 Jbeta primers, the PCR was carried out. TCRdb's copy holds only in-frame clones and misses some; the assay was immunoSEQ multiplex PCR. The sample lists about 130,000 clones; roughly 75% were seen once. The sample taken for sequencing was PBMCs. These receptors all come from a man aged 25 to 45 in good health and CMV-seronegative.

This clone was seen a single time. This chain joins TRBV13 and TRBJ2-7; TRBD1 aligns across 7 bases. CDR1 and CDR2 (germline): PRHDT, FYEKMQ (reference sequence). The CDR3 spans 14 residues. After removal of 5 bases from V and 7 bases from J, the junction contained 11 bases not matched to a gene. CDR3 residues: CASSPGTEPTEQYF. CDR3 DNA: TGTGCCAGCAGCCCCGGGACAGAGCCTACGGAGCAGTACTTC.

The chain employs TRBV7-9 and TRBJ2-5, with a tentative D call TRBD2 (6 bases). V was shortened by 5 bases and J by 2 bases, with 15 bases between the two germline ends. Germline CDR1 and CDR2: SEHNR and FQNEAQ (reference sequence). This CDR3 comprises 15 residues. The DNA of the CDR3 is TGTGCCAGCAGCCCCTCCGGCGGGGAACAAGAGACCCAGTACTTC. Translating gives CASSPSGGEQETQYF.

The J gene is TRBJ2-7, the V gene TRBV27; tentatively, D is TRBD2 (5 bases). Trimming stripped 5 bases from V and 4 bases from J, with 12 bases between. Germline values: CDR1 MNHEY, CDR2 SMNVEV (reference sequence). The CDR3 length is 13 residues. The CDR3 here is CASSRDSRYEQYF. The CDR3 DNA is TGTGCCAGCAGTCGGGATAGCCGTTACGAGCAGTACTTC.

This chain uses TRBV15 with TRBJ2-7, with D maybe TRBD2 (6 bases). The CDR3 covers 12 residues. V dropped 5 bases and J dropped 6 bases, with 11 bases sitting between them. In germline, CDR1 is LNHNV, CDR2 YYDKDF (reference sequence). CDR3 in DNA: TGTGCCACCAGCGACCAGGGAGGCGAGCAGTACTTC. Translating gives CATSDQGGEQYF.

V and J are TRBV5-6 and TRBJ1-1; D unclear. Per the germline V gene, CDR1 is SGHDT and CDR2 is YYEEEE. V gave up 3 bases and J gave up 1 base, with 13 bases separating them. This CDR3 comprises 15 residues. CDR3 nucleotide sequence: TGTGCCAGCAGCTCCCGACGGGATACGAACACTGAAGCTTTCTTT. As protein: CASSSRRDTNTEAFF.

The chain's CDR3 is CASSLAQTKDTQYF. The DNA for the CDR3 is TGCGCCAGCTCCCTTGCCCAGACAAAAGATACGCAGTATTTT. The chain employs TRBV5-1 and TRBJ2-3; D not resolved. Germline values: CDR1 SGHRS, CDR2 YFSETQ. The CDR3 has 14 residues. The V and J ends lost 7 bases and 5 bases respectively, with 17 bases between them. The whole variable domain, remainder taken from reference TRBV5-1 and TRBJ2-3, is KAGVTQTPRYLIKTRGQQVTLSCSPISGHRSVSWYQQTPGQGLQFLFEYFSETQRNKGNFPGRFSGRQFSNSRSEMNVSTLELGDSALYLCASSLAQTKDTQYFGPGTRLTVL.

The V and J genes are TRBV5-4 and TRBJ2-7; 8 nucleotides line up with TRBD1. From germline, CDR1 is SGHNT and CDR2 YYREEE (reference sequence). Trimming removed 0 bases from V and 3 bases from J; junction bases left unmatched: 2. The CDR3 totals 14 residues. CDR3 residues: CASSLDRGIYEQYF. CDR3 in DNA: TGTGCCAGCAGCTTGGACAGGGGGATCTACGAGCAGTACTTC. Looking up the rest from reference TRBV5-4 and TRBJ2-7 gives the full variable domain: ETGVTQSPTHLIKTRGQQVTLRCSSQSGHNTVSWYQQALGQGPQFIFQYYREEENGRGNFPPRFSGLQFPNYSSELNVNALELDDSALYLCASSLDRGIYEQYFGPGTRLTVT.

V is TRBV21-1 and J is TRBJ1-1; the table's D gene call, TRBD1, was not cross checked with the DNA. TRBV21-1 is a pseudogene segment. This CDR3 is built from 16 residues. The CDR3 sequence: CASSKRQTGCNTEAFF. The CDR3 coding sequence is TGTGCCAGCAGCAAACGACAGACAGGGTGTAACACTGAAGCTTTCTTT.

The chain uses TRBV18 and TRBJ2-7, with TRBD1 as a possible D gene (6 bases). Germline V CDR1 and CDR2: KGHSH, LQKENI. Between the trimmed V and J ends, which lost 4 bases and 0 bases, there was a span of 7 bases. This CDR3 has 13 residues. The CDR3 is CASSRTDSYEQYF. In DNA form, the CDR3 reads TGTGCCAGCTCACGGACAGACTCCTACGAGCAGTACTTC.

The V gene is TRBV7-9, the J gene TRBJ2-7, with TRBD2 matching over 12 bases. J lost 2 bases, V lost 5 bases, and 4 bases had no gene match. CDR1 and CDR2 (germline): SEHNR, FQNEAQ (reference sequence). The CDR3 loop spans 15 amino acids. The CDR3 spells CASSTLAGGTYEQYF. For the CDR3, the DNA is TGTGCCAGCAGCACGCTAGCGGGAGGGACCTACGAGCAGTACTTC.

The V and J genes are TRBV4-3 and TRBJ2-3; 14 nucleotides match TRBD2. From germline, CDR1 is LGHNA and CDR2 YSLEER. CDR3 length: 15 amino acids. V lost 1 base, J lost 6 bases, and 0 bases stayed unmatched. CDR3 sequence reads: CASSQGLAGGDTQYF. CDR3 bases: TGCGCCAGCAGCCAAGGACTAGCGGGAGGGGATACGCAGTATTTT.

There are a few counts of this clone. This sequence joins TRBV4-2 and TRBJ1-1, with D unresolved. Germline assignment: CDR1 LGHNA and CDR2 YNFKEQ. CDR3 size: 13 residues. The V gene lost 0 bases and the J gene lost 8 bases, with 10 bases spanning the gap. CDR3 region: CASSQEGSSEAFF. Here the CDR3 DNA reads TGTGCCAGCAGCCAAGAGGGCAGTTCCGAAGCTTTCTTT.

The CDR3 DNA reads as TGTGCCAGCTCAGGACAGGGAATGGGGGTTGTGCAGTACTTC. It translates to CASSGQGMGVVQYF. The rearrangement links TRBV18 to TRBJ2-7; 8 bases line up with TRBD1. V lost 5 bases, J lost 9 bases, and 12 bases stayed unmatched. Germline V lookup: CDR1 KGHSH, CDR2 LQKENI. CDR3 length equals 14 residues.

The chain carries TRBV5-8 and TRBJ1-4, with TRBD1 as a possible D gene (5 bases). The V and J ends lost 3 bases and 4 bases respectively, with 10 bases between them. The CDR3 is made up of 14 amino acids. The germline V gene encodes CDR1 SGHTS and CDR2 YDEGEE. The CDR3 sequence: CASSSWGGNEKLFF. CDR3 coding DNA: TGTGCCAGCAGCTCGTGGGGCGGTAATGAAAAACTGTTTTTT.

This clone was seen a few times. This CDR3 reads CSAQTGPNQPQHF. As DNA, the CDR3 is TGCAGCGCTCAGACAGGACCCAATCAGCCCCAGCATTTT. The chain recombines TRBV29-1 with TRBJ1-5, with D perhaps TRBD1 (6 bases). Germline V gives CDR1 SQVTM, CDR2 ANQGSEA. V lost 7 bases to trimming and J lost 3 bases, with 13 bases between them. The CDR3 has 13 residues.

The chain has TRBV4-1 and TRBJ2-7; D not certain. Looked up from germline, CDR1 is MGHRA and CDR2 is YSYEKL. V lost 0 bases, J lost 0 bases, and 9 bases lay in between. The length of the CDR3 is 15 residues. The CDR3 DNA reads TGCGCCAGCAGCCAAGAATCCACGAGCTCCTACGAGCAGTACTTC. This translates into CASSQESTSSYEQYF.

The rearrangement uses TRBV5-1 and TRBJ1-2, with D uncertain. The germline gives CDR1 SGHRS, CDR2 YFSETQ. The V gene lost 6 bases and the J gene lost 0 bases, with 12 bases spanning the gap. The CDR3 runs to 14 residues. The CDR3 DNA reads TGCGCCAGCACCAGGACGGGAACTAACTATGGCTACACCTTC. It yields the protein CASTRTGTNYGYTF.

CDR3 region: CASSQTSTPMNTEAFF. For the CDR3, the DNA is TGTGCCAGCAGTCAAACCTCGACACCCATGAACACTGAAGCTTTCTTT. This rearrangement joins TRBV28 to TRBJ1-1, with D unresolved. Trimming took 5 bases from V and 0 from J, leaving 16 bases between them. This CDR3 is built from 16 residues. Germline V gene sequence: CDR1 MDHEN, CDR2 SYDVKM.

V is TRBV28 and J is TRBJ2-1; D is perhaps TRBD2 (5 bases). Germline values: CDR1 MDHEN, CDR2 SYDVKM. V gave up 8 bases and J gave up 0 bases, with 8 bases separating them. This CDR3 has 13 amino acids. This CDR3 is CASGLSSYNEQFF. CDR3 nucleotide sequence: TGTGCCAGCGGACTTAGCTCCTACAATGAGCAGTTCTTC.

V usage is TRBV5-6 and J usage is TRBJ1-2; TRBD1 matches 8 bases. The CDR3 totals 15 residues. Per germline, CDR1 SGHDT and CDR2 YYEEEE. Germline trimming cut 3 bases from V and 2 bases from J; bases unmatched to any gene: 6. The CDR3 protein is CASSSDRGRNYGYTF. The CDR3 DNA reads as TGTGCCAGCAGCTCCGACAGGGGAAGGAACTATGGCTACACCTTC.

V gene TRBV28 combines with J gene TRBJ2-7; 7 bases match TRBD1. This CDR3 is 14 amino acids long. J lost 2 bases, V lost 7 bases, and 8 bases had no gene match. Germline V gene sequence: CDR1 MDHEN, CDR2 SYDVKM. CDR3 bases: TGTGCCAGCACCCTTGACAGGGAAACCTACGAGCAGTACTTC. Translated: CASTLDRETYEQYF.

The J gene is TRBJ2-1, the V gene TRBV5-4, with 14 bases aligning to TRBD2. The V gene end was trimmed by 3 bases and the J gene end by 7 bases; junction bases not matched to a gene: 3. The V gene's germline CDR1 is SGHNT and CDR2 YYREEE (reference sequence). The CDR3 covers 15 residues. The CDR3 DNA reads TGTGCCAGCAGCTCCGGGACTAGCGGGAGTAATGAGCAGTTCTTC. Encoded protein: CASSSGTSGSNEQFF.

The genes are TRBV7-2 and TRBJ2-1; 13 nucleotides agree with TRBD2. Looked up from germline, CDR1 is SGHTA and CDR2 is FQGNSA. The CDR3 runs 17 residues. V shed 6 bases and J 1 base; nucleotides not matched to a gene: 6. As DNA, the CDR3 is TGTGCCAGCAGAAGGACTAGCGGGGGAACTTCCTACAATGAGCAGTTCTTC. This codes for CASRRTSGGTSYNEQFF.

This clone has only a few counts. The chain combines TRBV7-2 with TRBJ2-1, with TRBD2 matching 11 bases. Germline V lookup: CDR1 SGHTA, CDR2 FQGNSA. This CDR3 spans 14 amino acids. The V and J ends lost 6 bases and 4 bases, in that order; junction bases with no gene match: 2. The CDR3 nucleotides read TGTGCCAGCAGTACTAGCGGGGGTTACAATGAGCAGTTCTTC. It specifies CASSTSGGYNEQFF.

The CDR3 loop is CSTKDSSYEQYF. The CDR3 DNA sequence: TGCAGCACCAAGGACAGCTCCTACGAGCAGTACTTC. This rearrangement joins TRBV29-1 to TRBJ2-7; a weak D match, TRBD1 (6 bases). CDR3 size: 12 residues. Trimming shortened V by 8 bases and J by 0 bases, and 11 bases separated the two germline ends. Germline V gives CDR1 SQVTM, CDR2 ANQGSEA.

The V gene is TRBV6-6, the J gene TRBJ2-7; unclear D gene. Germline V gene lookup returns CDR1 MNHNY and CDR2 SVGAGI (reference sequence). The CDR3 contains 15 residues. V gave up 5 bases and J gave up 2 bases, with 16 bases separating them. CDR3 bases: TGTGCCAGCAGTCCCCCCTGGTCAGGTACCTACGAGCAGTACTTC. It translates to CASSPPWSGTYEQYF.

The chain employs TRBV27 and TRBJ2-1; TRBD2 matches at 10 bases. This CDR3 spans 15 amino acids. Germline-derived CDR1 and CDR2 are MNHEY and SMNVEV (reference sequence). Losses at the gene ends were 5 bases for V and 7 bases for J; bases not matched to a gene: 8. In DNA form, the CDR3 reads TGTGCCAGCAGTCTCATAGCGGGAGGAGGTAATGAGCAGTTCTTC. Encoded protein: CASSLIAGGGNEQFF.